The 15 T cell receptor beta chains reported below all come from one sample, sequenced in a study of T cell repertoires in cytomegalovirus infection. TCRdb re-analysed the reads in MiXCR, keeping a single row per CDR3 protein. The repertoire includes about 920,000 distinct CDR3 sequences, less than 35% of them detected once, and roughly 13% sits in the top ten. The antigens of these receptors remain unknown. The material was cultured CD8+ T cells from PBMCs, obtained from culture after CMV antigen stimulation. All receptors derive from a human donor in good health (CMV status not recorded). Some clones in this sample may be carry-over from other donors' samples.

This clonotype came up a few times. The chain employs TRBV4-1 and TRBJ2-1; unclear D gene. CDR1 is MGHRA, CDR2 YSYEKL, per germline. The CDR3 spans 14 residues. V lost 6 bases to trimming and J lost 8 bases, with 17 bases between them. In DNA form, the CDR3 reads TGCGCCAGCAGTCACCCGGCGGCCCGCCATGAGCAGTTCTTC. It specifies CASSHPAARHEQFF.

The chain carries TRBV13 and TRBJ2-1; TRBD2 might be the D (7 bases). CDR1 PRHDT and CDR2 FYEKMQ come from the germline V gene (reference sequence). V lost 3 bases and J 7 bases, leaving 19 bases between the germline ends. The CDR3 runs 16 residues. The CDR3, as DNA: TGTGCCAGCAGCTTGATTGGGGAGGGGGTTCGGAATGAGCAGTTCTTC. It encodes CASSLIGEGVRNEQFF.

Remarks on this clonotype: Germline is not matched at one junction end, which may reflect a read error. The chain uses TRBV19 and TRBJ2-6, with 10 bases identical to TRBD1. Per germline, CDR1 LNHDA and CDR2 SQIVND (reference sequence). CDR3 size: 14 residues. The CDR3 bases are TGTGCCGCCGGACTCAGACAGGGGGCCATCGTCCTGACTTTC. This encodes CAAGLRQGAIVLTF.

This clonotype was detected a few times. The chain is built from TRBV2 and TRBJ2-1; maybe TRBD2 (6 bases). In germline, CDR1 is SNHLY, CDR2 FYNNEI. The CDR3 has 13 residues. V dropped 11 bases and J dropped 3 bases, with 14 bases sitting between them. Here the CDR3 reads CALRRGHYNEQFF. CDR3 bases: TGTGCCCTCAGGAGGGGCCACTACAATGAGCAGTTCTTC. The full variable domain, in which reference TRBV2 and TRBJ2-1 provide the parts outside the CDR3, is EPEVTQTPSHQVTQMGQEVILRCVPISNHLYFYWYRQILGQKVEFLVSFYNNEISEKSEIFDDQFSVERPDGSNFTLKIRSTKLEDSAMYFCALRRGHYNEQFFGPGTRLTVL.

The chain couples TRBV4-1 to TRBJ2-1, with 9 nucleotides matching TRBD2. J was trimmed by 7 bases and V by 5 bases; bases with no gene match: 15. Germline loops: CDR1 MGHRA, CDR2 YSYEKL. The CDR3 runs to 17 residues. The CDR3 loop reads CASSSPRTRGGENEQFF. The CDR3 region has the DNA TGCGCCAGCAGCTCCCCACGAACGCGGGGGGGGGAAAATGAGCAGTTCTTC.

This rearrangement joins TRBV12-3 or TRBV12-4 to TRBJ1-2; 8 nucleotides match TRBD1. The CDR3 loop spans 13 amino acids. V gave up 4 bases and J gave up 8 bases; unmatched junction bases: 6. Here the CDR3 DNA reads TGTGCCAGCAGTTCCACAGGGGGTAGGGGCTACACCTTC. Its translation: CASSSTGGRGYTF.

J is TRBJ1-5 and V is TRBV27; D call uncertain. The CDR3 extends over 16 amino acids. Between the trimmed V and J ends, which lost 5 bases and 4 bases, there was a span of 18 bases. The germline CDR1 and CDR2 sequences are MNHEY and SMNVEV (reference sequence). CDR3 sequence (DNA): TGTGCCAGCAGTCCATCGGACGCGGCTTGGAATCAGCCCCAGCATTTT. Translated: CASSPSDAAWNQPQHF.

This chain connects TRBV7-9 to TRBJ1-3, with 11 bases matching TRBD1. Germline CDR1 SEHNR, CDR2 FQNEAQ (reference sequence). V was pared by 5 bases and J by 7 bases, with 4 bases of the junction left unmatched. The CDR3 consists of 14 residues. The CDR3 bases are TGTGCCAGCAGCCCCCGGGACAGGGGGAACACCATATATTTT. Translated, it gives CASSPRDRGNTIYF.

The gene calls are TRBV12-3 or TRBV12-4 and TRBJ2-1; D may be TRBD2 (5 bases). The CDR3 runs to 16 residues. Trimming shortened V by 3 bases and J by 0 bases, and 12 bases separated the two germline ends. The DNA of the CDR3 is TGTGCCAGCAGTTTTGTGGCGGGTCTCTCCTACAATGAGCAGTTCTTC. It translates to CASSFVAGLSYNEQFF.

The gene calls are TRBV12-3 or TRBV12-4 and TRBJ2-7; D remains unclear. The CDR3 extends over 13 amino acids. The germline V and J ends were trimmed by 5 bases and 6 bases, with 14 bases remaining between them. The CDR3 here is CASSRYHLGEQYF. The DNA for the CDR3 is TGTGCCAGCAGTCGGTACCACTTGGGCGAGCAGTACTTC.

Comments on this clonotype: A single base separates this from a much larger clone, so it may be a read error. V is TRBV7-2 and J is TRBJ2-3, with D hard to call. The CDR3 is 16 residues long. V was trimmed by 0 bases and J by 0 bases, leaving 10 bases between them. The germline gives CDR1 SGHTA, CDR2 FQGNSA. The CDR3: CASSLAPTVSTDTQYF. Here the CDR3 DNA reads TGTGCCAGCAGCTTAGCGCCCACGGTGAGCACAGATACGCAGTATTTT.

The chain couples TRBV4-1 to TRBJ1-2; no definite D call. The CDR3 extends over 13 amino acids. From germline, CDR1 is MGHRA and CDR2 YSYEKL. Trimming took off 1 base at V and 4 bases at J, with 7 bases between the two ends. The DNA for the CDR3 is TGCGCCAGCAGCCAAGTAAGCACCTATGGCTACACCTTC. This gives the protein CASSQVSTYGYTF.

Regarding this clonotype: A much larger clone sits a single nucleotide away, making a read error possible. The chain employs TRBV7-8 and TRBJ2-1, with a weak D call TRBD2 (6 bases). The CDR3 sequence is 15 residues long. Germline CDR1 SGHVS, CDR2 FQNEAQ. The CDR3 DNA follows: TGTGCCAGCAGCCCGTTCGGGAGCTCCTACGATGAGCAGTTCTTC. This sequence encodes CASSPFGSSYDEQFF.

This chain uses TRBV7-9 with TRBJ2-1; D call uncertain. Germline-derived CDR1 and CDR2 are SEHNR and FQNEAQ (reference sequence). The CDR3 totals 13 residues. V gave up 5 bases and J gave up 7 bases, with 12 bases separating them. CDR3: CASSLLSGNEQFF. DNA of the CDR3: TGTGCCAGCAGCCTCCTCTCGGGTAATGAGCAGTTCTTC.

This clonotype was detected a few times. The gene calls are TRBV14 and TRBJ1-3; D not resolved. The CDR3 is 18 amino acids. The V end lost 0 bases, the J end lost 7 bases, and 22 bases lay between the germline ends. The germline CDR1 and CDR2 sequences are SGHDN and FVKESK. In DNA, the CDR3 is TGTGCCAGCAGCCAAGATATTCTGAAGCCCCCCCGTGGGAACACCATATATTTT. Its protein product is CASSQDILKPPRGNTIYF.